A single sample gave rise to the 23 T cell receptor beta chains below, sequenced in a study of cytomegalovirus exposure and HLA in healthy donors. Libraries were prepared by immunoSEQ multiplex PCR; TCRdb keeps only in-frame clonotypes and omits some of them. The sample holds 97,000 or so clones; around nine tenths are singletons and the top ten take roughly 3.7%. The sequenced sample was PBMCs. These receptors all stem from a woman aged 25 to 39 in good health and CMV-seronegative.

The rearrangement uses TRBV10-3 and TRBJ2-1; D is undetermined. The CDR3 totals 12 residues. The germline gives CDR1 ENHRY, CDR2 SYGVKD. Trimming took 2 bases from V and 4 from J, leaving 3 bases between them. CDR3 DNA: TGTGCCATCAGTGAGCGTTACAATGAGCAGTTCTTC. Translation: CAISERYNEQFF.

The J gene is TRBJ2-5, the V gene TRBV25-1, with 11 bases that match TRBD1. The CDR3 sequence is 16 residues long. Losses at the gene ends were 7 bases for V and 1 base for J; bases not matched to a gene: 8. Germline assignment: CDR1 MGHDK and CDR2 SYGVNS. CDR3 region: CASTKGQGVFQETQYF. The CDR3 DNA follows: TGTGCCAGCACTAAGGGACAGGGGGTCTTCCAAGAGACCCAGTACTTC.

The chain is built from TRBV5-4 and TRBJ1-2; 7 bases match TRBD1. There are 17 residues in the CDR3. V shed 4 bases and J 4 bases; nucleotides not matched to a gene: 16. Germline V gives CDR1 SGHNT, CDR2 YYREEE (reference sequence). CDR3 amino acids: CASSPSIIGGSSYGYTF. The CDR3 region has the DNA TGTGCCAGCAGCCCGTCAATCATAGGGGGCTCTTCCTATGGCTACACCTTC.

The rearrangement uses TRBV9 and TRBJ1-1, with 10 bases that match TRBD1. Germline assignment: CDR1 SGDLS and CDR2 YYNGEE. The CDR3 has 15 amino acids. J lost 4 bases, V lost 4 bases, and 7 bases had no gene match. The CDR3 DNA sequence: TGTGCCAGCAGCCCACGGGACAGGGGACTCACTGAAGCTTTCTTT. This codes for CASSPRDRGLTEAFF.

The chain is built from TRBV6-5 and TRBJ1-1; D unresolved. The V gene lost 8 bases and the J gene lost 5 bases, with 9 bases spanning the gap. The CDR3 runs 11 residues. Germline V CDR1 and CDR2: MNHEY, SVGAGI. CDR3 nucleotide sequence: TGTGCCAGCCTCCGGAGGACTGAAGCTTTCTTT. It is translated as CASLRRTEAFF.

This chain connects TRBV19 to TRBJ1-5; D not certain. Germline V gene sequence: CDR1 LNHDA, CDR2 SQIVND (reference sequence). Trimming took off 4 bases at V and 8 bases at J, with 15 bases between the two ends. The CDR3 spans 14 residues. CDR3 DNA sequence: TGTGCCAGTAGTACCACTGTACCGGGAGAGCCCCAGCATTTT. Its protein product is CASSTTVPGEPQHF.

The rearrangement uses TRBV19 and TRBJ1-1; the match to TRBD1 covers 7 bases. Germline V CDR1 and CDR2: LNHDA, SQIVND (reference sequence). Trimming cost V 5 bases and J 6 bases; bases outside gene matches: 6. This CDR3 comprises 13 residues. CDR3 sequence: CASSAQGQAEAFF. The CDR3 DNA sequence: TGTGCCAGTAGTGCACAGGGGCAAGCTGAAGCTTTCTTT.

This chain connects TRBV7-6 to TRBJ1-5; tentative D call: TRBD1 (6 bases). This CDR3 contains 19 residues. Germline-derived CDR1 and CDR2 are SGHVS and FNYEAQ. V was clipped by 1 base and J by 1 base, with 20 bases between them. This chain's CDR3 is CASSLGALWWGRSNQPQHF. DNA of the CDR3: TGTGCCAGCAGCTTAGGGGCATTGTGGTGGGGGCGAAGCAATCAGCCCCAGCATTTT.

The chain combines TRBV7-3 with TRBJ2-5; 12 bases are a match to TRBD1. This CDR3 is 15 amino acids long. The V and J ends lost 6 bases and 5 bases, in that order; junction bases with no gene match: 7. CDR1 is SGHTA and CDR2 is FQGTGA in the germline V gene. In DNA, the CDR3 is TGTGCCAGCAGGGACGGGACAGGGGGCGCGGAGACCCAGTACTTC. It specifies CASRDGTGGAETQYF.

In DNA, the CDR3 is TGTGCCAGCAGCGTCTCTTCCTATGGCTACACCTTC. Amino acid sequence: CASSVSSYGYTF. The chain joins TRBV9 to TRBJ1-2; D unresolved. V was clipped by 2 bases and J by 4 bases, with 6 bases between them. Germline CDR1 and CDR2: SGDLS and YYNGEE. This CDR3 spans 12 amino acids.

This clone has just one count. V gene TRBV10-3 combines with J gene TRBJ2-7; 9 bases are shared with TRBD2. Per the germline V gene, CDR1 is ENHRY and CDR2 is SYGVKD. The CDR3 runs 15 residues. Trimming removed 4 bases from V and 3 bases from J; junction bases left unmatched: 7. The CDR3 DNA sequence: TGTGCCATCAGTGGAGCGGGGGGCCCCAACTACGAGCAGTACTTC. This codes for CAISGAGGPNYEQYF.

This clone is a singleton in its sample. The chain carries TRBV25-1 and TRBJ2-1, with D uncertain. Germline V gene lookup returns CDR1 MGHDK and CDR2 SYGVNS. Deletions cut 0 bases from V and 7 bases from J, with 4 bases between. This CDR3 has 12 residues. CDR3 amino acids: CASSEYKNEQFF. As DNA, the CDR3 is TGTGCCAGCAGTGAATATAAAAATGAGCAGTTCTTC.

V is TRBV5-1 and J is TRBJ1-2; D is possibly TRBD1 (5 bases). V was clipped by 2 bases and J by 9 bases, with 14 bases between them. Germline values: CDR1 SGHRS, CDR2 YFSETQ. CDR3 size: 13 residues. This CDR3 is CASSFDPGESYTF. Written as DNA, the CDR3 is TGCGCCAGCAGCTTCGATCCGGGGGAAAGCTACACCTTC.

This rearrangement joins TRBV7-9 to TRBJ1-2, with a tentative D call TRBD1 (6 bases). The CDR3 runs to 14 residues. The germline V gene encodes CDR1 SEHNR and CDR2 FQNEAQ (reference sequence). Trimming took 6 bases from V and 8 from J, leaving 19 bases between them. The CDR3 DNA sequence: TGTGCCAGCAGTGGAGCGGACAGCACAATCGGCTACACCTTC. Amino acids: CASSGADSTIGYTF. Full variable domain (remainder filled in from reference TRBV7-9 and TRBJ1-2): DTGVSQNPRHKITKRGQNVTFRCDPISEHNRLYWYRQTLGQGPEFLTYFQNEAQLEKSRLLSDRFSAERPKGSFSTLEIQRTEQGDSAMYLCASSGADSTIGYTFGSGTRLTVV.

The CDR3 DNA sequence: TGTGCCAGCCAAGGACTAGCGGCTTACGAGCAGTACTTC. This gives the protein CASQGLAAYEQYF. The chain uses TRBV27 and TRBJ2-7; 10 nucleotides agree with TRBD2. This CDR3 comprises 13 residues. Germline V CDR1 and CDR2: MNHEY, SMNVEV (reference sequence). J lost 4 bases, V lost 8 bases, and 5 bases had no gene match.

The table lists this clone with a few counts. This chain links TRBV29-1 with TRBJ2-3, with TRBD1 identical over 8 bases. The CDR3 sequence is 15 residues long. Germline V gene sequence: CDR1 SQVTM, CDR2 ANQGSEA. With 4 bases clipped from V and 4 bases from J, the junction kept 10 bases outside the gene matches. The CDR3 here is CSVGPGTGGADTQYF. CDR3 coding DNA: TGCAGCGTTGGTCCCGGGACAGGAGGGGCAGATACGCAGTATTTT.

V gene TRBV6-1 combines with J gene TRBJ1-1; tentatively, D is TRBD1 (6 bases). Trimming left V 2 bases short and J 6 bases short, with 16 bases between. Germline CDR1 reads MNHNS; CDR2 reads SASEGT. The CDR3 has 15 residues. Here the CDR3 reads CASSEQGIAIAEAFF. The DNA of the CDR3 is TGTGCCAGCAGTGAACAGGGGATCGCTATTGCTGAAGCTTTCTTT.

The chain has TRBV6-5 and TRBJ2-4; TRBD2 might be the D (5 bases). V was clipped by 0 bases and J by 0 bases, with 9 bases between them. The germline gives CDR1 MNHEY, CDR2 SVGAGI. The CDR3 loop spans 16 amino acids. The CDR3 region is CASSYSRVIAKNIQYF. The CDR3 coding sequence is TGTGCCAGCAGTTACTCGAGGGTAATAGCCAAAAACATTCAGTACTTC.

The chain links TRBV7-2 to TRBJ1-4; no definite D call. CDR3 length: 14 amino acids. CDR1 SGHTA and CDR2 FQGNSA come from the germline V gene. V lost 1 base and J lost 7, with 10 bases in between. CDR3 loop: CASSLVGGGEKLFF. The CDR3 DNA sequence: TGTGCCAGCAGCTTAGTGGGAGGTGGTGAAAAACTGTTTTTT. Variable domain in full (rest from reference TRBV7-2 and TRBJ1-4): GAGVSQSPSNKVTEKGKDVELRCDPISGHTALYWYRQSLGQGLEFLIYFQGNSAPDKSGLPSDRFSAERTGGSVSTLTIQRTQQEDSAVYLCASSLVGGGEKLFFGSGTQLSVL.

This chain links TRBV5-4 with TRBJ2-3; 15 bases line up with TRBD2. The CDR3 has 16 residues. J gave up 4 bases and V 2 bases, and 2 bases lay outside the gene matches. Germline V gene sequence: CDR1 SGHNT, CDR2 YYREEE (reference sequence). In DNA form, the CDR3 reads TGTGCCAGCAGCTTAGGACTAGCGGGGGGGGCAGATACGCAGTATTTT. Translating it yields CASSLGLAGGADTQYF.

The rearrangement uses TRBV7-2 and TRBJ2-3, with a weak D call TRBD1 (6 bases). Between the trimmed V and J ends, which lost 2 bases and 0 bases, there was a span of 12 bases. Germline V CDR1 and CDR2: SGHTA, FQGNSA. This CDR3 contains 16 residues. The CDR3 DNA reads TGTGCCAGCAGCTTACTGGGGGCGGATAGCACAGATACGCAGTATTTT. Its translation: CASSLLGADSTDTQYF.

CDR3 DNA: TGTGCCAGCAGCTTAGTCTTCCAGGGACTACAGGGCTACACCTTC. It specifies CASSLVFQGLQGYTF. V usage is TRBV11-2 and J usage is TRBJ1-2, with D maybe TRBD1 (5 bases). The CDR3 totals 15 residues. V lost 1 base and J lost 8, with 17 bases in between. Looked up from germline, CDR1 is SGHAT and CDR2 is FQNNGV.

This clone was observed a single time. CDR3 nucleotide sequence: TGTGCCAGCTCACAACAAGCAACTAATGAAAAACTGTTTTTT. It specifies CASSQQATNEKLFF. This chain connects TRBV18 to TRBJ1-4, with D hard to call. Deletions cut 4 bases from V and 0 bases from J, with 6 bases between. CDR3 length: 14 amino acids. Germline CDR1 reads KGHSH; CDR2 reads LQKENI.